This T cell receptor (beta chain) is from a study of T-cell reconstitution after alpha-beta-depleted transplantation in children. The authors prepared the TCRbeta library with unique molecular identifiers. One entry per CDR3 protein results from TCRdb running MiXCR on the PCR reads. Seen here are roughly 170,000 distinct CDR3 sequences, over 5.5% observed once, and the top ten hold 3% to 3.5%. This CDR3 spans 15 amino acids. V lost 5 bases to trimming and J lost 7 bases; unmatched junction nucleotides: 8. CDR1 SNHLY and CDR2 FYNNEI come from the germline V gene. At least ten counts were recorded for this clonotype.

The source was PBMCs from the stem cell graft donor, collected from the stem cell graft. The genes are TRBV2 and TRBJ2-1, with TRBD1 identical over 10 bases. The receptor's source is a human donor who donated a stem cell graft to a child with Wiskott-Aldrich syndrome. This CDR3 reads CASSTGTGVLNEQFF. The CDR3 DNA is TGTGCCAGCAGTACCGGGACAGGGGTCTTGAATGAGCAGTTCTTC.